These 3 T cell receptor beta chains came from one sample sequenced in a study of T-cell reconstitution after alpha-beta-depleted transplantation in children. Researchers prepared the TCRbeta library using unique molecular identifiers, the study reports. In TCRdb, the PCR reads were re-called with MiXCR into one record per CDR3 protein. Seen here are 600,000 to 700,000 distinct CDR3 sequences, around 14% observed once, and the top ten hold 0.79%. Here the sequenced sample was PBMCs, taken before TCRalphabeta/CD19-depleted stem cell transplant. Source of these receptors: a girl aged 2 to 10 with congenital amegakaryocytic thrombocytopenia, due to receive a stem cell transplant.

The V gene is TRBV20-1, the J gene TRBJ2-1, with unresolved D. V was clipped by 0 bases and J by 5 bases, with 8 bases between them. The germline V gene has CDR1 DFQATT and CDR2 SNEGSKA (reference sequence). This CDR3 comprises 13 residues. The DNA of the CDR3 is TGCAGTGCTAGAGAGGGCCTCCACAATGAGCAGTTCTTC. Translation: CSAREGLHNEQFF.

This clonotype was found a few times. The chain uses TRBV5-1 and TRBJ2-1, with 12 bases aligning to TRBD2. V dropped 3 bases and J dropped 3; count of bases not matched to a gene: 4. There are 16 residues in the CDR3. CDR1 is SGHRS and CDR2 is YFSETQ in the germline V gene. CDR3 amino acids: CASSYELAGGYNEQFF. In nucleotides, the CDR3 is TGCGCCAGCAGCTACGAACTAGCGGGAGGCTACAATGAGCAGTTCTTC.

This clonotype was observed at least ten times. The rearrangement links TRBV10-3 to TRBJ2-7; D may be TRBD2 (6 bases). Germline CDR1 and CDR2: ENHRY and SYGVKD. Trimming removed 3 bases at V and 0 bases at J, with 12 bases between. The CDR3 runs to 15 residues. The CDR3 nucleotides are TGTGCCATCAGTGAAGCTAGCGCCCTCTCCTACGAGCAGTACTTC. This gives the protein CAISEASALSYEQYF.